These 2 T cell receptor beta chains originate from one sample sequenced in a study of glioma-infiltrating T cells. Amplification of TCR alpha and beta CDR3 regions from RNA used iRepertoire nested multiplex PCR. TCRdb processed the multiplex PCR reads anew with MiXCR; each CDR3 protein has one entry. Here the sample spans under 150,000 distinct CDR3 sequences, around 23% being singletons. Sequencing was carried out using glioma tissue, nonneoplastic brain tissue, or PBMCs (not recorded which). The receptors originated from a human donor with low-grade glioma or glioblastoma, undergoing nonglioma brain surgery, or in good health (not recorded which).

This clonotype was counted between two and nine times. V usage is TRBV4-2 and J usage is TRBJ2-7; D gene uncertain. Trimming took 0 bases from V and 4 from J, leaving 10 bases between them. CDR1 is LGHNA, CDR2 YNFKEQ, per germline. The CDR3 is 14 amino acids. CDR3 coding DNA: TGTGCCAGCAGCCAAGAGCCGGTGGGGTACGAGCAGTACGTC. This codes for CASSQEPVGYEQYV.

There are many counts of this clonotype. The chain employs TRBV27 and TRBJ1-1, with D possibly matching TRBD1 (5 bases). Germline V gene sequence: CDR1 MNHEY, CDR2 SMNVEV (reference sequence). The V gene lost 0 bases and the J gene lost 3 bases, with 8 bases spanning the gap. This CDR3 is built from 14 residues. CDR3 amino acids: CASSLSGPHTEAFF. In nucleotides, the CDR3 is TGTGCCAGCAGTTTATCGGGACCTCACACTGAAGCTTTCTTT.